The present entry profiles one T cell receptor (beta chain) with its context. Germline loops: CDR1 SGHRS, CDR2 YFSETQ. This CDR3 spans 19 amino acids. V shed 3 bases, J shed 2 bases, and the junction held 13 bases outside the gene matches. TCRdb's copy holds only in-frame clones and misses some; the assay was immunoSEQ multiplex PCR. The sample lists around 200,000 clones; under 90% were seen once. This sample was taken from a study of blood T cell repertoires in COVID-19. The rearrangement joins TRBV5-1 to TRBJ2-3, with 12 bases aligning to TRBD2. Sequencing was done on a sample of peripheral blood. This receptor was identified in a man aged 30 to 39 with active or convalescent COVID-19. The CDR3 bases are TGCGCCAGCAGCTGGGGACTAGCGGGTATCGAACGCGACACAGATACGCAGTATTTT. Its translation: CASSWGLAGIERDTDTQYF.